Following are 23 T cell receptor beta chains from one sample sequenced in a study of blood T cell repertoires in COVID-19 (dated by TCRdb to 2018 to 2020). The protocol used for the library was the immunoSEQ multiplex PCR assay. TCRdb's version of the immuneACCESS table is confined to in-frame rearrangements and falls short of the full clone set. An unresolved V gene accounts for under half of the shortfall where checked; the remainder is of unknown origin. The sample table lists roughly 250,000 clones, 81% of them with a count of one. Around 3.2% of the sample lies in the top ten. The sequenced sample consisted of peripheral blood. Receptor source: a woman aged 55-69 years with active or convalescent COVID-19.

This sequence joins TRBV4-3 and TRBJ1-4; maybe TRBD1 (6 bases). Germline V gives CDR1 LGHNA, CDR2 YSLEER. The CDR3 runs 16 residues. The V and J ends lost 1 base and 0 bases respectively, with 9 bases between them. The CDR3 DNA reads as TGCGCCAGCAGCCAAGGGGGGACATCAACTAATGAAAAACTGTTTTTT. Translated, it gives CASSQGGTSTNEKLFF.

The chain combines TRBV7-2 with TRBJ1-2; 8 bases line up with TRBD1. The CDR3 contains 15 residues. Germline assignment: CDR1 SGHTA and CDR2 FQGNSA. V lost 5 bases to trimming and J lost 4 bases; unmatched junction nucleotides: 9. The CDR3 loop is CASSLRADRGYGYTF. The CDR3, as DNA: TGTGCCAGCAGCCTACGGGCTGACAGGGGCTATGGCTACACCTTC.

The sample holds a few counts of this clone. The chain carries TRBV12-3 or TRBV12-4 and TRBJ1-2; tentative D call: TRBD1 (5 bases). CDR3 size: 12 residues. Trimming shortened V by 4 bases and J by 8 bases, and 11 bases separated the two germline ends. The chain's CDR3 is CASSSGGRGYTF. The DNA for the CDR3 is TGTGCCAGCAGTTCGGGGGGAAGGGGCTACACCTTC.

The V call is TRBV19, the J call TRBJ1-2; possibly TRBD1 for D (5 bases). This CDR3 region has 14 residues. Trimming removed 6 bases at V and 5 bases at J, with 16 bases between. Germline CDR1 reads LNHDA; CDR2 reads SQIVND (reference sequence). DNA for the CDR3: TGTGCCAGTAGGACTCCAGGGCTCGGATATGGCTACACCTTC. Translating gives CASRTPGLGYGYTF.

A remark on this clone: At one boundary the junction diverges from the germline segment, which might be a read error. The chain recombines TRBV2 with TRBJ1-5; TRBD1 might be the D (5 bases). This CDR3 is built from 19 residues. Germline loops: CDR1 SNHLY, CDR2 FYNNEI. CDR3 amino acids: CASSEGAARETFSNQPQHF. CDR3 bases: TGTGCCAGCAGCGAAGGGGCAGCGAGGGAGACTTTTAGCAATCAGCCCCAGCATTTT.

This rearrangement joins TRBV7-9 to TRBJ1-2; possible D gene TRBD1, 6 bases. Germline loops: CDR1 SEHNR, CDR2 FQNEAQ (reference sequence). V was cut by 1 base and J by 0 bases, with 6 bases left in between. The CDR3 is 14 residues long. CDR3 coding DNA: TGTGCCAGCAGCTTAGGGACAGCTAACTATGGCTACACCTTC. Residues: CASSLGTANYGYTF.

This chain joins TRBV28 and TRBJ1-3, with D unresolved. CDR3 length equals 15 residues. The V and J ends lost 4 bases and 2 bases respectively, with 12 bases between them. Looked up from germline, CDR1 is MDHEN and CDR2 is SYDVKM. CDR3 sequence (DNA): TGTGCCAGCAGTTCGCCGGACTCGGCTGGAAACACCATATATTTT. This translates into CASSSPDSAGNTIYF.

This clone was counted between two and nine times. The chain combines TRBV11-3 with TRBJ1-2; D is ambiguous. The germline gives CDR1 SGHNT, CDR2 YENEEA. This CDR3 has 11 amino acids. The V gene lost 3 bases and the J gene lost 4 bases, with 3 bases spanning the gap. The CDR3 loop is CASSFSYGYTF. The CDR3 coding sequence is TGTGCCAGCAGCTTCTCCTATGGCTACACCTTC.

The chain employs TRBV12-2 and TRBJ2-1; TRBD2 is the table's D call, not checked against the DNA. TRBV12-2 is an annotated pseudogene. This CDR3 spans 22 amino acids. CDR3 nucleotide sequence: TGTGCAAGTCGCTTAGCGCTGGGACTAGCGGGGGGGAGTCCCTTAGCGGGAAATGAGCAGTTCTTC. Translated: CASRLALGLAGGSPLAGNEQFF.

V gene TRBV30 combines with J gene TRBJ2-5; 10 positions agree with TRBD2. This CDR3 has 17 residues. Germline lookup yields CDR1 GTSNPN and CDR2 SVGIG (reference sequence). J gave up 4 bases and V 1 base, and 12 bases lay outside the gene matches. This chain's CDR3 is CAWSGPPALAGRETQYF. DNA for the CDR3: TGTGCCTGGAGTGGTCCTCCGGCACTAGCGGGACGAGAGACCCAGTACTTC.

There are a few counts of this clone. V usage is TRBV15 and J usage is TRBJ1-5; D not resolved. The germline V gene has CDR1 LNHNV and CDR2 YYDKDF (reference sequence). V shed 0 bases and J shed 6 bases, with 12 bases lying between them. CDR3 length: 15 amino acids. This CDR3 reads CATSRDYGESQPQHF. CDR3 in DNA: TGTGCCACCAGCAGAGATTACGGGGAGAGTCAGCCCCAGCATTTT.

The chain couples TRBV3-1 (or the pseudogene TRBV3-2) to TRBJ1-2; 9 bases align to TRBD1. The J segment lost 7 bases and the V segment lost 7 bases, leaving 13 bases of the junction unmatched. The CDR3 length is 15 residues. Germline V gene sequence: CDR1 LGHDT, CDR2 YNNKEL (reference sequence). The CDR3 DNA sequence: TGTGCCAGCACTCCGGGACAGGGTCATCGCGGTGGCTACACCTTC. It is translated as CASTPGQGHRGGYTF.

This chain connects TRBV7-9 to TRBJ1-6; D perhaps matches TRBD1 (5 bases). Trimming cost V 3 bases and J 7 bases, with 10 bases left between them. The CDR3 has 14 amino acids. The germline V gene has CDR1 SEHNR and CDR2 FQNEAQ (reference sequence). The CDR3 loop reads CASSLGPVNSPLHF. CDR3 nucleotide sequence: TGTGCCAGCAGCTTGGGGCCGGTAAATTCACCCCTCCACTTT.

The chain is built from TRBV7-3 and TRBJ2-5; TRBD1 agrees at 7 bases. The V and J ends lost 4 bases and 1 base, in that order; junction bases with no gene match: 3. The CDR3 sequence is 14 residues long. Germline assignment: CDR1 SGHTA and CDR2 FQGTGA. CDR3 in DNA: TGTGCCAGCAGCTCCGACAGGGCCCAAGAGACCCAGTACTTC. Residues: CASSSDRAQETQYF.

V and J are TRBV5-1 and TRBJ2-5; D gene unclear. From germline, CDR1 is SGHRS and CDR2 YFSETQ. The V end was cut by 0 bases, the J end by 3 bases, with 12 bases between. The CDR3 spans 15 residues. CDR3: CASSLATTEKETQYF. In nucleotides, the CDR3 is TGCGCCAGCAGCTTGGCAACGACGGAGAAAGAGACCCAGTACTTC. Supplemented by reference TRBV5-1 and TRBJ2-5, the full variable domain reads KAGVTQTPRYLIKTRGQQVTLSCSPISGHRSVSWYQQTPGQGLQFLFEYFSETQRNKGNFPGRFSGRQFSNSRSEMNVSTLELGDSALYLCASSLATTEKETQYFGPGTRLLVL.

This clone was detected a few times. The rearrangement uses TRBV18 and TRBJ2-3; a weak D match, TRBD2 (6 bases). The V gene's germline CDR1 is KGHSH and CDR2 LQKENI. Trimming pared 3 bases from V and 4 bases from J, leaving 20 bases between. The CDR3 has 17 residues. The CDR3 DNA reads TGTGCCAGCTCACCCGTATCGGGACTCCTCGGGGCAGATACGCAGTATTTT. Amino acid sequence: CASSPVSGLLGADTQYF.

The chain uses TRBV14 and TRBJ2-1; 8 bases match TRBD1. Trimming cost V 0 bases and J 8 bases; bases outside gene matches: 6. There are 15 residues in the CDR3. From germline, CDR1 is SGHDN and CDR2 FVKESK. The CDR3 coding sequence is TGTGCCAGCAGCCAAGATGCAGGGGGCGGAGATGAGCAGTTCTTC. It translates to CASSQDAGGGDEQFF.

This clone was found a few times. This rearrangement joins TRBV11-2 to TRBJ1-5; D not certain. Trimming removed 6 bases from V and 5 bases from J, with 11 bases in between. The CDR3 is 13 residues long. Germline CDR1 is SGHAT and CDR2 is FQNNGV. CDR3 loop: CASSWEGDQPQHF. The CDR3 DNA follows: TGTGCCAGCAGTTGGGAGGGCGATCAGCCCCAGCATTTT. Supplemented by reference TRBV11-2 and TRBJ1-5, the full variable domain reads EAGVAQSPRYKIIEKRQSVAFWCNPISGHATLYWYQQILGQGPKLLIQFQNNGVVDDSQLPKDRFSAERLKGVDSTLKIQPAKLEDSAVYLCASSWEGDQPQHFGDGTRLSIL.

The genes are TRBV4-3 and TRBJ1-4; tentatively, D is TRBD1 (5 bases). CDR1 is LGHNA, CDR2 YSLEER, per germline. The V and J ends lost 1 base and 6 bases respectively, with 12 bases between them. The CDR3 sequence is 15 residues long. In DNA form, the CDR3 reads TGCGCCAGCAGCCAAGTTTGGGGCGGCGATGAAAAACTGTTTTTT. Translated, it gives CASSQVWGGDEKLFF.

Turning to this clone: A much larger clone lies one base from this, so it may be a read error. This chain connects TRBV7-2 to TRBJ1-2; the D gene is possibly TRBD1 (5 bases). The V end was cut by 1 base, the J end by 4 bases, with 10 bases between. The CDR3 totals 14 residues. Germline-derived CDR1 and CDR2 are SGHTA and FQGNSA. CDR3 nucleotides: TGTGCCAGCAGCTTAGGTTCGGGGGGCTATGGCTACACCTTC. Translating gives CASSLGSGGYGYTF.

This clone was recorded a few times. The rearrangement joins TRBV19 to TRBJ2-7; D is perhaps TRBD1 (6 bases). Germline CDR1 LNHDA, CDR2 SQIVND (reference sequence). V gave up 7 bases and J gave up 3 bases, with 10 bases separating them. The CDR3 contains 12 residues. This chain's CDR3 is CASIGRGYEQYF. CDR3 DNA sequence: TGTGCCAGTATCGGCAGGGGCTACGAGCAGTACTTC.

The rearrangement joins TRBV4-3 to TRBJ2-1; 10 bases are shared with TRBD2. Per the germline V gene, CDR1 is LGHNA and CDR2 is YSLEER. J gave up 6 bases and V 4 bases, and 6 bases lay outside the gene matches. The CDR3 totals 15 residues. The DNA for the CDR3 is TGCGCCAGCAGCCTCCGTAGCGGGGGGCCCAATGAGCAGTTCTTC. Residues: CASSLRSGGPNEQFF.

The rearrangement uses TRBV11-2 and TRBJ2-5; maybe TRBD2 (5 bases). Germline values: CDR1 SGHAT, CDR2 FQNNGV. V was trimmed by 3 bases and J by 7 bases, leaving 9 bases between them. There are 12 residues in the CDR3. Written as DNA, the CDR3 is TGTGCCAGCAGCTTTGGGAGCGCGACCCAGTACTTC. Translated: CASSFGSATQYF.